This entry concerns a single TCR beta chain. What it recognizes is unknown. These data belong to a study of OX40 agonist ivuxolimab in advanced cancers. Study-wide findings and caveats: Nonresponders, in some cases, also had low normalized T-cell clonal expansion.

Sequencing was performed with immunoSEQ multiplex PCR; in TCRdb, only in-frame clones are kept and a portion is missing. The sample consists of under 150,000 clones, 90% of them appearing once. CDR3 length: 15 residues. CDR1 is LGHNA and CDR2 is YNFKEQ in the germline V gene. The V gene end was trimmed by 5 bases and the J gene end by 6 bases; junction bases not matched to a gene: 7. The V call is TRBV4-2, the J call TRBJ2-2; 9 nucleotides agree with TRBD1. Source: CD4+ or CD8+ T cells sorted from blood, taken in a trial of the OX40 agonist ivuxolimab. This TCR was sampled from an adult with an advanced solid tumor such as melanoma, head and neck, liver or kidney cancer. The DNA of the CDR3 is TGTGCCAGCAGCTTGCGGACAGGGGTTTCCGGGGAGCTGTTTTTT. This encodes CASSLRTGVSGELFF.